Listed below are T cell receptor beta chains from one sample, sequenced in a study of cytomegalovirus exposure and HLA in healthy donors. Data came from immunoSEQ multiplex PCR; TCRdb stores just in-frame clones and leaves some out. In the table there are approximately 110,000 clones, approximately 83% of which are singletons. The specimen sequenced was PBMCs. Every receptor here comes from a man between 18 and 35 years old in good health and CMV-seronegative. The CDR3 runs from the conserved cysteine through the conserved F or W. A D gene is named only where the DNA matches it firmly. Rows give clone size only sometimes, using once, few, many, or a class for an expanded clone.

v_call,d_call,j_call,clone_size,cdr3_aa,cdr3_nt
TRBV5-1,.,TRBJ2-7,.,CASSSWLYYEQYF,TGCGCCAGCAGCTCCTGGCTGTACTACGAGCAGTACTTC
TRBV7-2,TRBD2,TRBJ2-7,.,CASSLSGTKLSRVSYEQYF,TGTGCCAGCAGCCTTAGCGGGACTAAACTTTCTAGAGTATCCTACGAGCAGTACTTC
TRBV11-2,.,TRBJ1-1,.,CASSPPGDTEAFF,TGTGCCAGCAGCCCCCCAGGGGACACTGAAGCTTTCTTT
TRBV27,.,TRBJ1-1,few,CASSLQNTEAFF,TGTGCCAGCAGTTTACAGAACACTGAAGCTTTCTTT
TRBV14,.,TRBJ2-7,.,CASSQVPESGEQYF,TGTGCCAGCAGCCAAGTCCCGGAGTCGGGAGAGCAGTACTTC
TRBV29-1,TRBD2,TRBJ2-7,once,CSVGLAGPYEQYF,TGCAGCGTTGGGTTAGCGGGGCCCTACGAGCAGTACTTC
TRBV28,.,TRBJ1-2,.,CASSLGGASGYTF,TGTGCCAGCAGTTTAGGGGGGGCAAGTGGCTACACCTTC
TRBV5-4,.,TRBJ2-3,.,CASSPGARVADTQYF,TGTGCCAGCAGCCCCGGAGCCAGGGTGGCAGATACGCAGTATTTT
TRBV2,TRBD1,TRBJ1-5,.,CASTERTGVRDSNQPQHF,TGTGCCAGCACCGAACGGACAGGGGTACGTGATAGCAATCAGCCCCAGCATTTT
TRBV7-9,TRBD2,TRBJ2-2,.,CASSLATTSGRYSGELFF,TGTGCCAGCAGCTTAGCGACTACTAGCGGGAGATACTCCGGGGAGCTGTTTTTT
TRBV4-3,TRBD2,TRBJ2-1,.,CASSQVGAGRYNEQFF,TGCGCCAGCAGCCAAGTCGGAGCGGGAAGATACAATGAGCAGTTCTTC
TRBV28,TRBD1,TRBJ1-5,.,CASSPGQGASQPQHF,TGTGCCAGCAGTCCAGGACAGGGGGCTTCTCAGCCCCAGCATTTT
TRBV7-3,.,TRBJ2-3,.,CASSVQGSTADTQYF,TGTGCCAGCAGCGTACAGGGTAGTACGGCAGATACGCAGTATTTT
TRBV7-9,TRBD1,TRBJ1-1,.,CASSFLGTGATEAFF,TGTGCCAGCAGCTTCCTCGGGACAGGGGCCACTGAAGCTTTCTTT
TRBV7-3,.,TRBJ2-7,.,CASSSSRVNEQYF,TGTGCCAGCAGCTCATCCCGGGTTAACGAGCAGTACTTC
TRBV19,TRBD1,TRBJ2-7,.,CASSIRRQGNYEQYF,TGTGCCAGTAGTATAAGGCGACAGGGGAACTACGAGCAGTACTTC
TRBV27,.,TRBJ1-1,.,CASSLQGNTEAFF,TGTGCCAGCAGTTTGCAGGGGAACACTGAAGCTTTCTTT
TRBV6-4,TRBD2,TRBJ2-3,.,CASSGTSGRDTQYF,TGTGCCAGCAGTGGAACTAGCGGGAGAGATACGCAGTATTTT
TRBV1,.,TRBJ2-1,.,CTSSHLREGPFYNEQFF,TGCACCAGCAGCCATTTGCGGGAGGGCCCATTCTACAATGAGCAGTTCTTC
TRBV7-2,.,TRBJ2-7,.,CASSLRGPGSYEQYF,TGTGCCAGCAGCCTCCGAGGGCCGGGTTCCTACGAGCAGTACTTC
TRBV7-2,TRBD2,TRBJ2-5,.,CASSRTSGRETQYF,TGTGCCAGCAGCCGAACTAGCGGGAGAGAGACCCAGTACTTC
TRBV28,TRBD1,TRBJ2-1,.,CVTGGWYNEQFF,TGTGTCACAGGGGGGTGGTACAATGAGCAGTTCTTC
TRBV7-2,TRBD2,TRBJ2-5,.,CASSLNSPTSGKETQYF,TGTGCCAGCAGCTTGAATTCCCCGACTAGCGGTAAAGAGACCCAGTACTTC
TRBV7-6,TRBD2,TRBJ2-1,once,CASSLGTSGVYNEQFF,TGTGCCAGCAGCTTAGGGACTAGCGGGGTTTACAATGAGCAGTTCTTC
TRBV7-7,TRBD1,TRBJ2-5,.,CAAGTGGRETQYF,TGTGCGGCTGGGACAGGGGGTAGGGAGACCCAGTACTTC
TRBV15,.,TRBJ1-3,.,CATSTRTRVNTIYF,TGTGCCACCAGCACCCGGACAAGAGTAAACACCATATATTTT
TRBV25-1,.,TRBJ1-2,once,CASAWGRANYGYTF,TGTGCCAGTGCGTGGGGCAGGGCTAACTATGGCTACACCTTC
TRBV12-5,.,TRBJ1-1,once,CASGSPLALQGFNTEAFF,TGTGCTAGTGGTTCTCCATTAGCTCTTCAGGGGTTCAACACTGAAGCTTTCTTT
TRBV4-3,.,TRBJ1-1,.,CASSRSEPQGEAFF,TGCGCCAGCAGCCGTTCGGAGCCCCAGGGTGAAGCTTTCTTT
TRBV7-2,.,TRBJ2-7,.,CASSAVAEQYF,TGTGCCAGCAGCGCGGTTGCCGAGCAGTACTTC
TRBV27,TRBD2,TRBJ2-1,.,CASREGLADYNEQFF,TGTGCCAGCAGAGAGGGACTAGCGGACTACAATGAGCAGTTCTTC
TRBV30,.,TRBJ2-5,.,CAWDFGSRETQYF,TGTGCCTGGGACTTCGGGAGCCGGGAGACCCAGTACTTC
TRBV4-1,.,TRBJ1-5,few,CASSQDQGSYQPQHF,TGCGCCAGCAGCCAAGACCAGGGTTCATATCAGCCCCAGCATTTT
TRBV19,TRBD2,TRBJ2-3,.,CASRVSGNTDTQYF,TGTGCCAGTCGGGTTAGCGGGAACACAGATACGCAGTATTTT
TRBV10-2,.,TRBJ1-1,.,CASRTGNTEAFF,TGCGCCAGCAGGACAGGGAACACTGAAGCTTTCTTT
TRBV6-1,.,TRBJ2-1,.,CASSYNEEESEQFF,TGTGCCAGCAGCTACAACGAGGAGGAGAGTGAGCAGTTCTTC
TRBV7-3,.,TRBJ1-5,.,CASSPSGGNQPQHF,TGTGCCAGCAGCCCTTCGGGGGGTAATCAGCCCCAGCATTTT
TRBV5-6,TRBD1,TRBJ2-7,.,CASSWGTGAATYEQYF,TGTGCCAGCAGCTGGGGGACAGGGGCGGCTACCTACGAGCAGTACTTC
TRBV6-5,.,TRBJ1-2,.,CASRISGYGYTF,TGTGCCAGCAGGATCAGTGGCTATGGCTACACCTTC
TRBV6-1,.,TRBJ2-1,.,CASSDLGTYNEQFF,TGTGCCAGCAGTGATCTCGGGACCTACAATGAGCAGTTCTTC
TRBV19,.,TRBJ1-2,.,CASSIRQASYGYTF,TGTGCCAGTAGTATTCGACAGGCAAGCTATGGCTACACCTTC
TRBV7-9,.,TRBJ2-7,.,CASSLRGQPYEQYF,TGTGCCAGCAGCTTACGGGGACAACCCTACGAGCAGTACTTC
TRBV6-5,.,TRBJ2-2,.,CASSYIRTGELFF,TGTGCCAGCAGTTACATTCGTACCGGGGAGCTGTTTTTT
TRBV5-5,.,TRBJ2-6,.,CASSLVQGSSGANVLTF,TGTGCCAGCAGCTTGGTCCAGGGAAGTTCTGGGGCCAACGTCCTGACTTTC
TRBV9,.,TRBJ2-3,.,CASSVAQVEDTQYF,TGTGCCAGCAGCGTAGCCCAAGTAGAAGATACGCAGTATTTT
TRBV6-4,TRBD2,TRBJ2-2,.,CASSPGLVTTGELFF,TGTGCCAGCAGTCCGGGACTAGTGACCACCGGGGAGCTGTTTTTT
TRBV7-9,TRBD1,TRBJ2-3,.,CASSIIGQGGTDTQYF,TGTGCCAGCAGCATCATAGGACAGGGCGGCACAGATACGCAGTATTTT
TRBV5-4,TRBD1,TRBJ2-1,.,CASSSGQGAYNEQFF,TGTGCCAGCAGCTCCGGACAGGGAGCCTACAATGAGCAGTTCTTC
TRBV11-2,.,TRBJ1-2,.,CASSLGFRDTSYGYTF,TGTGCCAGCAGCCTCGGTTTTAGGGACACCTCCTATGGCTACACCTTC
TRBV19,.,TRBJ2-3,.,CASSTTGEGPDTQYF,TGTGCCAGTAGTACGACAGGAGAGGGTCCAGATACGCAGTATTTT
TRBV2,.,TRBJ2-2,once,CASSRDFAGELFF,TGTGCCAGCAGTCGGGACTTCGCAGGGGAGCTGTTTTTT
TRBV27,TRBD1,TRBJ2-7,.,CASRLTGGPYEQYF,TGTGCCAGCAGATTAACAGGGGGCCCCTACGAGCAGTACTTC
TRBV30,.,TRBJ2-5,.,CACRKVGQSRGAQYF,TGTGCCTGTCGAAAGGTGGGGCAGTCCAGGGGGGCCCAGTACTTC
TRBV5-1,.,TRBJ2-2,.,CASSLVLGNTGELFF,TGCGCCAGCAGCTTGGTGCTCGGGAACACCGGGGAGCTGTTTTTT
TRBV19,TRBD1,TRBJ1-1,.,CASSLLTGGGTEAFF,TGTGCCAGTAGTCTCCTGACAGGGGGAGGAACTGAAGCTTTCTTT
TRBV19,.,TRBJ1-1,.,CASINHRGARGNTEAFF,TGTGCCAGTATAAACCATCGGGGGGCTCGAGGGAACACTGAAGCTTTCTTT
TRBV10-2,TRBD1,TRBJ1-5,few,CASRGRDRGNQPQHF,TGCGCCAGCAGGGGACGGGACAGGGGTAATCAGCCCCAGCATTTT
TRBV19,.,TRBJ2-2,.,CASKAGPPNTGELFF,TGTGCCAGTAAGGCGGGCCCCCCTAACACCGGGGAGCTGTTTTTT